These 25 T cell receptor beta chains were all obtained from the same sample, sequenced in a study of beta chain features in type 1 diabetes. Their recognized antigens are unknown. Of the isolated RNA, all was reverse transcribed, and so the sequenced material was expressed TCRB transcripts. Profiled with immunoSEQ multiplex PCR; TCRdb holds only in-frame clones, not every one. The table has 100,000 to 150,000 clones, 15% to 20% seen once. General study points: A moderate, significant TCRB CDR3 shortening appeared in type 1 diabetes across four CD4+ subsets.

Sequenced material: central memory CD4+ T cells from blood. These receptors came from a man between 18 and 35 years old with type 1 diabetes.

The chain couples TRBV5-4 to TRBJ2-3, with D perhaps matching TRBD2 (5 bases). CDR3 length equals 14 residues. The V gene's germline CDR1 is SGHNT and CDR2 YYREEE (reference sequence). Deletions cut 2 bases from V and 2 bases from J, with 9 bases between. The CDR3 DNA is TGTGCCAGCAGCTTATCGGGGATCACAGATACGCAGTATTTT. It encodes CASSLSGITDTQYF.

This clone was found a few times. The CDR3 bases are TGCAGCGGGGGACTAGGGCAGGGCTACACCTTC. This encodes CSGGLGQGYTF. V and J are TRBV29-1 and TRBJ1-2, with D maybe TRBD1 (5 bases). Germline lookup yields CDR1 SQVTM and CDR2 ANQGSEA. Trimming removed 7 bases at V and 8 bases at J, with 14 bases between. CDR3 size: 11 residues.

In this sample, this clone turned up a few times. This chain's CDR3 is CASSSAPNTEAFF. The CDR3 DNA reads as TGTGCCAGCAGTTCGGCCCCGAACACTGAAGCTTTCTTT. V is TRBV2 and J is TRBJ1-1; D is undetermined. Germline CDR1 and CDR2: SNHLY and FYNNEI. This CDR3 comprises 13 residues. V was trimmed by 5 bases and J by 1 base, leaving 8 bases between them.

This clone was detected only a few times. The rearrangement uses TRBV7-6 and TRBJ2-3; possibly TRBD1 or TRBD2 for D (5 bases each). Trimming pared 2 bases from V and 6 bases from J, leaving 9 bases between. CDR1 is SGHVS and CDR2 is FNYEAQ in the germline V gene. This CDR3 spans 13 amino acids. In DNA form, the CDR3 reads TGTGCCAGCAGCTTACAGGGACGGGATACGCAGTATTTT. It is translated as CASSLQGRDTQYF. Using reference TRBV7-6 and TRBJ2-3 for the parts outside the CDR3, the full variable domain is GAGVSQSPRYKVTKRGQDVALRCDPISGHVSLYWYRQALGQGPEFLTYFNYEAQQDKSGLPNDRFSAERPEGSISTLTIQRTEQRDSAMYRCASSLQGRDTQYFGPGTRLTVL.

This clone was observed a handful of times. The J gene is TRBJ1-2, the V gene TRBV30; D may be TRBD1 (6 bases). The V gene lost 4 bases and the J gene lost 8 bases, with 11 bases spanning the gap. Germline CDR1 GTSNPN, CDR2 SVGIG (reference sequence). The CDR3 loop spans 11 amino acids. The CDR3 sequence: CAWTGAMGYTF. The CDR3, as DNA: TGTGCCTGGACAGGGGCGATGGGCTACACCTTC.

This clone was detected a few times. The J gene is TRBJ1-2, the V gene TRBV19, with TRBD1 as a possible D gene (6 bases). The CDR3 has 14 residues. Trimming pared 3 bases from V and 7 bases from J, leaving 15 bases between. CDR1 is LNHDA and CDR2 is SQIVND in the germline V gene (reference sequence). CDR3 sequence reads: CASSMVGGGGGYTF. Written as DNA, the CDR3 is TGTGCCAGTAGTATGGTCGGGGGCGGAGGTGGCTACACCTTC.

This clone was detected a few times. The rearrangement joins TRBV10-3 to TRBJ1-2; 7 nucleotides agree with TRBD1. CDR1 and CDR2 (germline): ENHRY, SYGVKD. J gave up 4 bases and V 3 bases, and 8 bases lay outside the gene matches. This CDR3 is 15 amino acids long. Here the CDR3 DNA reads TGTGCCATCAGTGACCAAGACAGGGTACTCTATGGCTACACCTTC. This codes for CAISDQDRVLYGYTF.

This clone was seen repeatedly, ten times or more. The CDR3 coding sequence is TGCGCCAGCAGCAGGGACAGGGAAAACATTCAGTACTTC. This codes for CASSRDRENIQYF. The chain joins TRBV4-3 to TRBJ2-4; 9 bases are a match to TRBD1. The CDR3 is 13 amino acids. Per germline, CDR1 LGHNA and CDR2 YSLEER. V shed 5 bases, J shed 5 bases, and the junction held 1 base outside the gene matches.

This chain's CDR3 is CASSPGDSWKYF. The CDR3 coding sequence is TGTGCCAGCAGCCCAGGGGACTCGTGGAAGTACTTC. This chain connects TRBV7-6 to TRBJ2-7; D possibly uses TRBD1 or TRBD2 (6 bases each). The V end was cut by 5 bases, the J end by 11 bases, with 16 bases between. CDR1 and CDR2 (germline): SGHVS, FNYEAQ. The CDR3 length is 12 residues.

This rearrangement joins TRBV5-4 to TRBJ2-7; weak D call: TRBD1 (6 bases). The CDR3 runs to 12 residues. Germline lookup yields CDR1 SGHNT and CDR2 YYREEE (reference sequence). V was cut by 2 bases and J by 6 bases, with 9 bases left in between. The CDR3 DNA is TGTGCCAGCAGCTTTACAGGGCGCGAGCAGTACTTC. Protein: CASSFTGREQYF.

In this sample, this clone turned up a few times. The chain employs TRBV18 and TRBJ2-5; 9 bases are shared with TRBD1. V lost 0 bases to trimming and J lost 5 bases; unmatched junction nucleotides: 10. Germline values: CDR1 KGHSH, CDR2 LQKENI. The CDR3 is made up of 17 amino acids. In DNA, the CDR3 is TGTGCCAGCTCACCACCCTCCTGGACAGGGGATGGGGAGACCCAGTACTTC. It translates to CASSPPSWTGDGETQYF. Based on the CDR3 plus reference TRBV18 and TRBJ2-5, the full variable domain is NAGVMQNPRHLVRRRGQEARLRCSPMKGHSHVYWYRQLPEEGLKFMVYLQKENIIDESGMPKERFSAEFPKEGPSILRIQQVVRGDSAAYFCASSPPSWTGDGETQYFGPGTRLLVL.

This clone has more than one count but fewer than ten. The rearrangement links TRBV19 to TRBJ1-6; no firm D call. The length of the CDR3 is 15 residues. CDR1 is LNHDA, CDR2 SQIVND, per germline (reference sequence). V lost 5 bases, J lost 1 base, and 9 bases lay in between. This CDR3 is CASSLVWSYNSPLHF. The DNA for the CDR3 is TGTGCCAGTAGTCTCGTATGGTCCTATAATTCACCCCTCCACTTT.

Ten or more counts support this clone. This sample includes further DNA sequences coding for the same CDR3. V usage is TRBV11-2 and J usage is TRBJ2-6; 8 nucleotides agree with TRBD1. Per germline, CDR1 SGHAT and CDR2 FQNNGV. This CDR3 has 17 residues. V dropped 8 bases and J dropped 5; count of bases not matched to a gene: 14. The CDR3 loop reads CASVDGDRRRRANVLTF. The CDR3 DNA sequence: TGTGCCAGCGTGGATGGGGACAGGCGACGTCGGGCCAACGTCCTGACTTTC.

Judged by abundance, this clone is medium-sized (0.01 to 0.1%). DNA for the CDR3: TGTGCCAGCAGTCCACAGGGCTATGGCTACACCTTC. Amino acids: CASSPQGYGYTF. The chain employs TRBV14 and TRBJ1-2; perhaps TRBD1 as D (6 bases). The V gene lost 6 bases and the J gene lost 4 bases, with 9 bases spanning the gap. This CDR3 is 12 amino acids long. Germline CDR1 and CDR2: SGHDN and FVKESK.

This clone was seen many times. The chain carries TRBV30 and TRBJ2-3; D remains ambiguous. The germline gives CDR1 GTSNPN, CDR2 SVGIG (reference sequence). The ends were cut back, 1 base at V and 2 bases at J, with 7 bases in the middle. This CDR3 is built from 13 residues. CDR3 in amino acids: CAWSGWDTDTQYF. The CDR3, as DNA: TGTGCCTGGAGTGGGTGGGACACAGATACGCAGTATTTT.

This clone was observed a handful of times. The chain uses TRBV4-2 and TRBJ1-2; the match to TRBD1 covers 9 bases. Germline trimming cut 2 bases from V and 2 bases from J; bases unmatched to any gene: 15. The germline V gene has CDR1 LGHNA and CDR2 YNFKEQ. This CDR3 has 19 residues. This chain's CDR3 is CASSQPRRTGGERNYGYTF. The CDR3 DNA reads as TGTGCCAGCAGCCAACCAAGAAGAACAGGGGGCGAAAGGAACTATGGCTACACCTTC.

This chain connects TRBV5-1 to TRBJ2-1; TRBD2 matches 11 bases. Germline lookup yields CDR1 SGHRS and CDR2 YFSETQ. This CDR3 has 19 residues. Trimming cost V 1 base and J 3 bases; bases outside gene matches: 12. The CDR3 sequence: CASSLSLSGTSGFYNEQFF. The CDR3 bases are TGCGCCAGCAGCTTGAGCTTATCGGGGACTAGCGGATTCTACAATGAGCAGTTCTTC.

The V and J genes are TRBV7-2 and TRBJ1-1, with unresolved D. The length of the CDR3 is 13 residues. Trimming removed 6 bases at V and 0 bases at J, with 8 bases between. In germline, CDR1 is SGHTA, CDR2 FQGNSA. The CDR3 coding sequence is TGTGCCAGCAGTCAGGACCTGAACACTGAAGCTTTCTTT. It translates to CASSQDLNTEAFF.

The rearrangement uses TRBV5-1 and TRBJ1-1; D unclear. CDR1 and CDR2 (germline): SGHRS, YFSETQ. V lost 1 base and J 7 bases, leaving 14 bases between the germline ends. The CDR3 runs 14 residues. The CDR3 loop is CASSLNGLDDEAFF. The CDR3, as DNA: TGCGCCAGCAGCTTGAACGGGCTAGATGATGAAGCTTTCTTT.

The chain has TRBV7-2 and TRBJ2-2; the D gene is possibly TRBD2 (6 bases). Trimming took 4 bases from V and 0 from J, leaving 12 bases between them. The CDR3 spans 16 residues. Germline assignment: CDR1 SGHTA and CDR2 FQGNSA. CDR3 in amino acids: CASSSGLYTNTGELFF. DNA for the CDR3: TGTGCCAGCAGCTCCGGACTATACACGAACACCGGGGAGCTGTTTTTT. Supplemented by reference TRBV7-2 and TRBJ2-2, the full variable domain reads GAGVSQSPSNKVTEKGKDVELRCDPISGHTALYWYRQSLGQGLEFLIYFQGNSAPDKSGLPSDRFSAERTGGSVSTLTIQRTQQEDSAVYLCASSSGLYTNTGELFFGEGSRLTVL.

This clone was detected only a few times. This sequence joins TRBV29-1 and TRBJ2-1, with 7 bases that match TRBD2. V gave up 1 base and J gave up 9 bases; unmatched junction bases: 6. This CDR3 comprises 13 residues. The germline V gene encodes CDR1 SQVTM and CDR2 ANQGSEA. Written as DNA, the CDR3 is TGCAGCGTTGAAGGCGGGAGTTTTGGTGAGCAGTTCTTC. Translated: CSVEGGSFGEQFF.

V usage is TRBV30 and J usage is TRBJ2-5; 7 bases line up with TRBD1. Germline trimming cut 0 bases from V and 0 bases from J; bases unmatched to any gene: 13. The CDR3 is 18 amino acids. The germline gives CDR1 GTSNPN, CDR2 SVGIG (reference sequence). The chain's CDR3 is CAWSVLTGKYVYQETQYF. The CDR3 DNA follows: TGTGCCTGGAGTGTCCTGACAGGGAAGTACGTATACCAAGAGACCCAGTACTTC.

The chain carries TRBV4-1 and TRBJ2-3; 10 nucleotides match TRBD2. From germline, CDR1 is MGHRA and CDR2 YSYEKL. The CDR3 has 16 amino acids. V lost 4 bases to trimming and J lost 1 base; unmatched junction nucleotides: 5. The CDR3 DNA reads TGCGCCAGCAGCCCCTGGGGGACTAGCGGCACAGATACGCAGTATTTT. Its protein is CASSPWGTSGTDTQYF.

The rearrangement joins TRBV2 to TRBJ2-7, with D unresolved. The V gene lost 4 bases and the J gene lost 4 bases, with 8 bases spanning the gap. This CDR3 has 12 amino acids. CDR1 is SNHLY, CDR2 FYNNEI, per germline. CDR3 nucleotide sequence: TGTGCCAGCAGTGTCTTGGCATACGAGCAGTACTTC. Translated, it gives CASSVLAYEQYF.

This clone was seen more than once but under ten times. CDR3 loop: CAISDGLAGPRNTQYF. Written as DNA, the CDR3 is TGTGCCATCAGTGACGGACTAGCCGGACCGAGAAATACGCAGTATTTT. J is TRBJ2-3 and V is TRBV10-3, with 8 bases matching TRBD2. The CDR3 extends over 16 amino acids. Germline V gives CDR1 ENHRY, CDR2 SYGVKD. J gave up 7 bases and V 3 bases, and 12 bases lay outside the gene matches.